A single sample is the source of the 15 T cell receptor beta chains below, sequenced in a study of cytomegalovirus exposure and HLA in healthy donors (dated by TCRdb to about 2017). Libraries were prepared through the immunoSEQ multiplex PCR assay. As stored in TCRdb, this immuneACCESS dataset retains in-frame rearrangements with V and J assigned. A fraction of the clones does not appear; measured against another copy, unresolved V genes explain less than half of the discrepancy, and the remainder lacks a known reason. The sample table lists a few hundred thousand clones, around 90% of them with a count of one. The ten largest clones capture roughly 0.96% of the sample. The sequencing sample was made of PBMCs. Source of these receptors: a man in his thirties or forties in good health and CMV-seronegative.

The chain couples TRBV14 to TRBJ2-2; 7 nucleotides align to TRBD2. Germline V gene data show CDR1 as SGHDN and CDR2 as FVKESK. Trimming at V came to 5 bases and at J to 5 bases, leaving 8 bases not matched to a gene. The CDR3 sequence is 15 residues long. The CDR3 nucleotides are TGTGCCAGCAGCATCTTGCGGGGGTTAACCGGGGAGCTGTTTTTT. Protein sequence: CASSILRGLTGELFF.

The CDR3 nucleotides are TGTGCCAGCGCATTAAGCGGGGGGACCGTAGATACGCAGTATTTT. It encodes CASALSGGTVDTQYF. The chain uses TRBV6-4 and TRBJ2-3; 9 nucleotides line up with TRBD2. With V trimmed by 8 bases and J by 5 bases, 11 bases remained unmatched. CDR1 MRHNA and CDR2 SNTAGT come from the germline V gene. CDR3 length: 15 amino acids.

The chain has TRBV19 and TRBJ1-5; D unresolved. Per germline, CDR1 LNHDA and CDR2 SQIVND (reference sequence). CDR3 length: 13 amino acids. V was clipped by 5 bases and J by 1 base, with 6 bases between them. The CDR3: CASSHLSNQPQHF. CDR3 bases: TGTGCCAGTAGTCACTTGAGCAATCAGCCCCAGCATTTT.

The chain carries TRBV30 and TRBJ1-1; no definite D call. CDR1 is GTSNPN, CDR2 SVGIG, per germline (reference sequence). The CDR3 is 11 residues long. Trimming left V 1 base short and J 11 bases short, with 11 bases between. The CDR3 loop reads CAWSGGGKAFF. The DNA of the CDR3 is TGTGCCTGGAGTGGGGGAGGGAAGGCTTTCTTT.

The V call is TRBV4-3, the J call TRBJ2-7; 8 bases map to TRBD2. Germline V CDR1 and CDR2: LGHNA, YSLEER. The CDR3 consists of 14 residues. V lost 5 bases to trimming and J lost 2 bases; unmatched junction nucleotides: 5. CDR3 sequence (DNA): TGCGCCAGCAGCGTTAGCGGGGCGACCTACGAGCAGTACTTC. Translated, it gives CASSVSGATYEQYF.

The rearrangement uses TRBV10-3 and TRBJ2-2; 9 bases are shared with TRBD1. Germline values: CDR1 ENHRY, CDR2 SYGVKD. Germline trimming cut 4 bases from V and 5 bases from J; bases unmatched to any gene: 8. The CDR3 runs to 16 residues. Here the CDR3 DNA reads TGTGCCATCAGTGGCGGGACAGGGCTAAGAACCGGGGAGCTGTTTTTT. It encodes CAISGGTGLRTGELFF.

This CDR3 reads CASSPPDREDSPLHF. CDR3 bases: TGCGCCAGCAGCCCCCCCGACAGGGAGGATTCACCCCTCCACTTT. The rearrangement links TRBV4-1 to TRBJ1-6, with 7 bases matching TRBD1. The CDR3 contains 15 residues. From germline, CDR1 is MGHRA and CDR2 YSYEKL. The J segment lost 8 bases and the V segment lost 4 bases, leaving 8 bases of the junction unmatched.

CDR3 in DNA: TGTGCCAGCAGCTCCCAGTCCGGGGACAGGGATGAAGCTTTCTTT. It yields the protein CASSSQSGDRDEAFF. The chain is built from TRBV7-9 and TRBJ1-1; the match to TRBD1 covers 9 bases. Losses at the gene ends were 4 bases for V and 7 bases for J; bases not matched to a gene: 10. The CDR3 has 15 residues. Germline V gene sequence: CDR1 SEHNR, CDR2 FQNEAQ (reference sequence).

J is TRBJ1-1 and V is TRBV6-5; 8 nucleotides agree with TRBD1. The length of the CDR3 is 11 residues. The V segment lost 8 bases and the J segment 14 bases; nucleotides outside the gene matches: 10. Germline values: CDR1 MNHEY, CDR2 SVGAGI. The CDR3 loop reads CASGLTGARFF. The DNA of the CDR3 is TGTGCCAGCGGCCTGACAGGGGCTAGATTCTTT.

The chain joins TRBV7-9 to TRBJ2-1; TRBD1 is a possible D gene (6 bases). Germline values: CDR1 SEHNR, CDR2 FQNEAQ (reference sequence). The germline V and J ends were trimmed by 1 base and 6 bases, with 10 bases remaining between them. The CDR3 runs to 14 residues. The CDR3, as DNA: TGTGCCAGCAGCTTAGGTGTCAGGGGCAATGAGCAGTTCTTC. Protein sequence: CASSLGVRGNEQFF.

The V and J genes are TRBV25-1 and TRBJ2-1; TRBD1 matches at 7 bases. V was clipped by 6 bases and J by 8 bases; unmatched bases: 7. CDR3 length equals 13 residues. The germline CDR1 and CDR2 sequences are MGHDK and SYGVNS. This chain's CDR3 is CASRKTGIYEQFF. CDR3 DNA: TGTGCCAGCAGAAAGACAGGGATCTATGAGCAGTTCTTC.

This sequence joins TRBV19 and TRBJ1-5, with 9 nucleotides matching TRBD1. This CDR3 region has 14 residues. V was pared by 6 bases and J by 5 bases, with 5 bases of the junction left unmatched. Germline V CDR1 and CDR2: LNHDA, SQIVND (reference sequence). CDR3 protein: CASRQTGGDQPQHF. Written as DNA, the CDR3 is TGTGCCAGTAGGCAGACAGGGGGTGATCAGCCCCAGCATTTT.

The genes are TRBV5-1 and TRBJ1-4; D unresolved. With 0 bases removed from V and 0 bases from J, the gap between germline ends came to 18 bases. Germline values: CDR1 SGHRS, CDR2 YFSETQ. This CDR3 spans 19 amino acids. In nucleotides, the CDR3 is TGCGCCAGCAGCTTGGAGGGAGGGAATCTTTTTGCAACTAATGAAAAACTGTTTTTT. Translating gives CASSLEGGNLFATNEKLFF.

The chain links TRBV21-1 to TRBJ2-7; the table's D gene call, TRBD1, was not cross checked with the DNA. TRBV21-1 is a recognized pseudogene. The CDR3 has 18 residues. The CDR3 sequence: CASSKESVRGTEHYEQYF. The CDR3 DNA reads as TGTGCCAGCAGCAAAGAGAGCGTCCGCGGGACAGAGCACTACGAGCAGTACTTC.

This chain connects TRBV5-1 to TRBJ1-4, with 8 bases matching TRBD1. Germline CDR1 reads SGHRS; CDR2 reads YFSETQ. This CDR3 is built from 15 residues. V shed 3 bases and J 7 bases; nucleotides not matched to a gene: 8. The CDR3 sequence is CASSWMGQATEKLFF. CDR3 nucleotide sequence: TGCGCCAGCAGCTGGATGGGACAGGCGACTGAAAAACTGTTTTTT.